Listed below are T cell receptor beta chains from one sample, sequenced in a study of T cell repertoires in cytomegalovirus infection. These TCRs' antigens remain unknown. TCRdb re-derived calls from the reads in MiXCR, one entry per CDR3 protein. The table records 300,000 to 400,000 distinct CDR3 sequences, 25% to 35% of them present only once. Material: cultured PBMCs, obtained from culture after CMV antigen stimulation. The receptors stem from a human donor in good health (CMV status not recorded). Some clones in this sample may be carry-over from other donors' samples. The CDR3 runs from the conserved cysteine through the conserved F or W. The order of the fields is CDR3 length, V gene, D gene, J gene, clone size, CDR3 protein, CDR3 DNA. D genes are given only for firm matches. Size is omitted from some rows. Given values are once, few, many or a class for expanded clones.

14	TRBV5-1	-	TRBJ2-3	-	CASSLAGDRDTQYF	TGCGCCAGCAGCTTGGCAGGGGATAGGGATACGCAGTATTTT
21	TRBV28	-	TRBJ2-2	-	CASRLSFYRFWGKANTGELFF	TGTGCCAGCAGATTATCGTTTTACAGGTTCTGGGGAAAAGCGAACACCGGGGAGCTGTTTTTT
16	TRBV27	-	TRBJ1-6	few	CASKLGRGRGNSPLHF	TGTGCCAGCAAACTAGGCCGGGGGCGAGGTAATTCACCCCTCCACTTT
14	TRBV29-1	TRBD1	TRBJ2-1	-	CSVLARQGVYEQFF	TGCAGCGTTCTGGCCCGACAGGGAGTCTATGAGCAGTTCTTC
13	TRBV7-2	-	TRBJ1-3	few	CASSLATSNTIYF	TGTGCCAGCAGCTTAGCCACAAGCAACACCATATATTTT
14	TRBV20-1	-	TRBJ1-5	-	CSAALDGGGQPQHF	TGCAGTGCTGCCCTCGACGGGGGTGGTCAGCCCCAGCATTTT
14	TRBV27	-	TRBJ2-7	-	CATCRLQPPYEQYF	TGTGCCACCTGCCGACTGCAGCCCCCTTACGAGCAGTACTTC
14	TRBV7-8	TRBD1	TRBJ1-2	many	CASSLLRTGYGYTF	TGTGCCAGCAGCCTTCTAAGGACAGGCTATGGCTACACCTTC
15	TRBV2	-	TRBJ2-6	-	CASSAQGSGANVLTF	TGTGCCAGCAGTGCGCAGGGTTCTGGGGCCAACGTCCTGACTTTC
11	TRBV7-2	-	TRBJ2-2	-	CASRGGGELFF	TGTGCCAGCAGGGGAGGCGGGGAGCTGTTTTTT
11	TRBV11-2	-	TRBJ1-2	-	CASSPQDGYTF	TGTGCCAGCAGCCCCCAAGATGGCTACACCTTC
15	TRBV7-3	-	TRBJ2-2	many	CASSKSGESTGELFF	TGTGCCAGCAGCAAATCGGGGGAATCCACCGGGGAGCTGTTTTTT
14	TRBV5-1	-	TRBJ2-6	-	CASSFLAGANVLTF	TGCGCCAGCAGCTTCCTAGCTGGGGCCAACGTCCTGACTTTC
16	TRBV27	-	TRBJ2-7	-	CASSLASWTSSYEQYF	TGTGCCAGCAGTTTGGCCTCATGGACCTCCTCCTACGAGCAGTACTTC
17	TRBV27	TRBD2	TRBJ2-1	-	CASSPFAGGPIRNEQFF	TGTGCCAGCAGTCCCTTTGCGGGAGGGCCGATACGAAATGAGCAGTTCTTC
16	TRBV10-3	-	TRBJ1-6	-	CAISESDGGLDSPLHF	TGTGCCATCAGTGAGTCAGACGGGGGCCTGGATTCACCCCTCCACTTT
15	TRBV19	TRBD1	TRBJ1-1	-	CASSIATGGVTEAFF	TGTGCCAGTAGTATAGCTACAGGGGGCGTCACTGAAGCTTTCTTT
16	TRBV7-3	-	TRBJ2-3	many	CASSPSQGGYTDTQYF	TGTGCCAGCAGCCCCTCCCAGGGCGGTTACACAGATACGCAGTATTTT
14	TRBV7-2	-	TRBJ1-5	many	CASSSGGGNQPQHF	TGTGCCAGCAGCTCTGGGGGGGGCAATCAGCCCCAGCATTTT
13	TRBV11-2	-	TRBJ2-7	-	CASSLGGPREQYF	TGTGCCAGCAGCTTAGGAGGGCCCCGGGAGCAGTACTTC
15	TRBV11-2	TRBD1	TRBJ2-5	-	CASSYRQGTQETQYF	TGTGCCAGCAGCTATCGACAGGGGACACAAGAGACCCAGTACTTC
15	TRBV9	-	TRBJ2-7	-	CASSPGGGFAYEQYF	TGTGCCAGCAGCCCCGGGGGAGGCTTTGCCTACGAGCAGTACTTC
12	TRBV7-3	-	TRBJ2-3	-	CASSYPGQTQYF	TGTGCCAGCAGCTATCCCGGGCAGACGCAGTATTTT
13	TRBV24-1	-	TRBJ1-2	-	CATSDLRGYGYTF	TGTGCCACCAGTGATTTACGGGGCTATGGCTACACCTTC
17	TRBV10-3	-	TRBJ2-1	-	CAVLSGPDKLNYNEQFF	TGTGCCGTCTTATCAGGGCCGGACAAACTAAATTACAATGAGCAGTTCTTC
15	TRBV12-3/TRBV12-4	TRBD1	TRBJ2-5	many	CASSNRDRGPETQYF	TGTGCCAGCAGTAACCGGGACAGGGGGCCGGAGACCCAGTACTTC
17	TRBV4-2	TRBD2	TRBJ2-5	-	CASSQKEGAGVAETQYF	TGTGCCAGCAGCCAAAAGGAGGGCGCGGGGGTTGCAGAGACCCAGTACTTC
19	TRBV6-6	-	TRBJ2-2	-	CASSTPDTPRGGFAGELFF	TGTGCCAGCAGTACTCCTGACACCCCCAGGGGTGGTTTTGCCGGGGAGCTGTTTTTT
16	TRBV11-2	-	TRBJ2-7	few	CASSAARGKGSYEQYF	TGTGCCAGCAGCGCGGCGCGAGGGAAAGGCTCCTACGAGCAGTACTTC
14	TRBV6-6	TRBD1	TRBJ1-1	-	CASRPGGQDTEAFF	TGTGCCAGCAGACCAGGGGGCCAGGACACTGAAGCTTTCTTT
13	TRBV7-2	-	TRBJ2-7	few	CASSLRNTYEQYF	TGTGCCAGCAGCCTACGGAACACCTACGAGCAGTACTTC
14	TRBV2	TRBD1	TRBJ1-5	-	CASSGTGGYQPQHF	TGTGCCAGCAGCGGGACAGGAGGGTATCAGCCCCAGCATTTT
14	TRBV6-1	-	TRBJ1-1	-	CASRRGRANTEAFF	TGTGCCAGCAGACGCGGACGGGCGAACACTGAAGCTTTCTTT
16	TRBV27	-	TRBJ2-4	-	CASSLGRLEAKNIQYF	TGTGCCAGCAGTTTGGGACGTTTGGAAGCCAAAAACATTCAGTACTTC
15	TRBV11-2	TRBD1	TRBJ1-2	few	CASSQSFGQGTGYTF	TGTGCCAGCAGCCAGAGCTTCGGACAGGGGACTGGCTACACCTTC